The rows below give T cell receptor beta chains drawn from one sample of a study of cytomegalovirus exposure and HLA in healthy donors. Only in-frame clones appear in the TCRdb table, and some are missing; sequencing was by immunoSEQ multiplex PCR. The sample data list around 120,000 clones. Source material: PBMCs. The receptor source for this set is a man between 18 and 29 years old in good health and CMV-seronegative. Each CDR3 is given with its conserved first and last residue. D genes are given only for firm matches.

V,D,J,CDR3,DNA
TRBV11-3,NA,TRBJ1-1,CASSLGVLAEAFF,TGTGCCAGCAGCTTGGGAGTTCTAGCTGAAGCTTTCTTT
TRBV6-1,NA,TRBJ1-5,CASSSRRGSQPQHF,TGTGCCAGCAGTTCAAGGCGAGGAAGTCAGCCCCAGCATTTT
TRBV28,NA,TRBJ2-7,CASNRGSEQYF,TGTGCCAGCAACCGGGGAAGCGAGCAGTACTTC
TRBV5-1,TRBD1,TRBJ2-6,CASSSDRGSGANVLTF,TGCGCCAGCAGCTCGGACAGGGGTTCTGGGGCCAACGTCCTGACTTTC
TRBV5-8,NA,TRBJ2-5,CASSLNRGETQYF,TGTGCCAGCAGCTTGAACCGAGGAGAGACCCAGTACTTC
TRBV18,NA,TRBJ2-1,CASSFRQGGSDEQFF,TGTGCCAGCTCTTTCCGACAGGGAGGAAGTGATGAGCAGTTCTTC
TRBV19,TRBD1,TRBJ1-1,CASRESGTGTEAFF,TGTGCCAGCAGGGAGTCCGGGACAGGCACTGAAGCTTTCTTT
TRBV10-3,NA,TRBJ1-5,CAIVISLTRSNQPQHF,TGTGCCATAGTGATTTCGTTGACAAGGAGCAATCAGCCCCAGCATTTT
TRBV6-6,TRBD1,TRBJ1-2,CASSYTGQGAHGYTF,TGTGCCAGCAGTTACACAGGACAGGGGGCGCATGGCTACACCTTC
TRBV11-2,NA,TRBJ2-1,CASSLFHGGPDNEQFF,TGTGCCAGCAGCTTGTTCCACGGGGGACCGGACAATGAGCAGTTCTTC
TRBV5-1,NA,TRBJ1-1,CASSHPPGVEAFF,TGCGCCAGCAGCCACCCGCCAGGGGTCGAAGCTTTCTTT
TRBV7-9,TRBD2,TRBJ2-7,CASSPGTSAAYEQYF,TGTGCCAGCAGCCCCGGGACTAGCGCCGCCTACGAGCAGTACTTC
TRBV6-5,NA,TRBJ1-2,CASSYEDIGYTF,TGTGCCAGCAGTTACGAGGACATAGGCTACACCTTC
TRBV27,NA,TRBJ2-1,CASSFGRGPNEQFF,TGTGCCAGCAGTTTTGGGAGAGGGCCCAATGAGCAGTTCTTC
TRBV5-1,NA,TRBJ2-7,CASSLETGREQYF,TGCGCCAGCAGCTTGGAGACAGGCCGCGAGCAGTACTTC